This T cell receptor (beta chain) was captured by sequencing in a study of CD8+ T cells in alopecia areata. Overall study findings and caveats: Mice showed clearer TCR sharing than patients did, a gap that was possibly HLA-related. Scalp lesions, especially in alopecia totalis/universalis, had higher clonality than normal scalp.

Once RNA had been extracted, it was reverse transcribed into cDNA to act as the sequencing template. Assay used: immunoSEQ multiplex PCR; TCRdb lists only in-frame clones, some missing. The sample holds 110,000 to 150,000 clones; less than 65% are singletons and the top ten take 36%. CDR1 and CDR2 (germline): SQVTM, ANQGSEA. The CDR3 sequence is 15 residues long. Germline trimming cut 2 bases from V and 1 base from J; bases unmatched to any gene: 2. This clone was detected only a few times. The antigen is not known. The chain combines TRBV29-1 with TRBJ2-6; 7 bases are a match to TRBD2. The clonotype originates from a human donor in good health. Sequences were obtained from CD8+ T cells sorted from blood. The DNA for the CDR3 is TGCAGCGTTGAAACGGGAGGTTCTGGGGCCAACGTCCTGACTTTC. Amino acids: CSVETGGSGANVLTF.